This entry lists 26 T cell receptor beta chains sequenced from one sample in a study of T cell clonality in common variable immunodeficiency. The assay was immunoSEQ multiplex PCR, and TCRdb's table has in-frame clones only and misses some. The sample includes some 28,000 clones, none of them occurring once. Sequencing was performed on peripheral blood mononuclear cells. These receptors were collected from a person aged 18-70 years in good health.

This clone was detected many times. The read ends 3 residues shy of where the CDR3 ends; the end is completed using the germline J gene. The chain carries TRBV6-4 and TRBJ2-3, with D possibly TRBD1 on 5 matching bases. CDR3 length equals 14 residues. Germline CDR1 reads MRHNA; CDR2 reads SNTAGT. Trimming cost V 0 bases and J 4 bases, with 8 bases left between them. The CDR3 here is CASSDSRVADTQYF. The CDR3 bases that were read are TGTGCCAGCAGTGACTCCAGGGTTGCAGATACG.

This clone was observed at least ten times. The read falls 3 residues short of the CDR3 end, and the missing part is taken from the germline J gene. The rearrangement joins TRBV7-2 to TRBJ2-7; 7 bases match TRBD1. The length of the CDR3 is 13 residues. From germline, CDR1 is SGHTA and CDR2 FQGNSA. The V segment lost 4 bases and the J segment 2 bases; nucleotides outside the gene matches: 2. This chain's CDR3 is CASSYGTAYEQYF. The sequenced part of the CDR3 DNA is TGTGCCAGCAGCTACGGGACAGCCTACGAG.

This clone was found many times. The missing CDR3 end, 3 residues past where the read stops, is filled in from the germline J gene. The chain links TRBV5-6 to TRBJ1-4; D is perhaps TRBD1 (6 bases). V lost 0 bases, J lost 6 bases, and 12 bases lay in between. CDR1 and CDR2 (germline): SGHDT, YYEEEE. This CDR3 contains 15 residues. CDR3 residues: CASSLVGEGDEKLFF. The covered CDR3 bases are TGTGCCAGCAGCTTGGTGGGTGAGGGGGATGAAAAA.

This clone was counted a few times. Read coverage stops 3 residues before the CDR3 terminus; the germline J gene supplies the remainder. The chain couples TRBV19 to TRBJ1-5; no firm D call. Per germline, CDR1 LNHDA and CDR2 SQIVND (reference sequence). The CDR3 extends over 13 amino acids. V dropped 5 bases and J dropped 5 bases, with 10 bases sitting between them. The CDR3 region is CASSGEGHQPQHF. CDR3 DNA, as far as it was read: TGTGCCAGTAGTGGAGAAGGGCATCAGCCC.

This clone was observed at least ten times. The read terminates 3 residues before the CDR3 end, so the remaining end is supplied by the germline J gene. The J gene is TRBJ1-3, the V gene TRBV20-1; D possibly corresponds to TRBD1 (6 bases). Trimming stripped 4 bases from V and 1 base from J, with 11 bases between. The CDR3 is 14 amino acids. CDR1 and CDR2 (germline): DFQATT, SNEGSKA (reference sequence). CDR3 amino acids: CSATDSISGNTIYF. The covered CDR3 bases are TGCAGTGCTACGGACAGTATTTCTGGAAACACC.

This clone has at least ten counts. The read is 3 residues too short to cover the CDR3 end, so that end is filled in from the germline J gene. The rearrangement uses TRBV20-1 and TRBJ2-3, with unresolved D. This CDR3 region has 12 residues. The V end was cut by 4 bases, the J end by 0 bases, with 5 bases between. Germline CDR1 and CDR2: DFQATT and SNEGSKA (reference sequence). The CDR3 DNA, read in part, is TGCAGTGCTACAACTAGCACAGATACG. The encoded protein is CSATTSTDT. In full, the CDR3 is CSATTSTDTQYF.

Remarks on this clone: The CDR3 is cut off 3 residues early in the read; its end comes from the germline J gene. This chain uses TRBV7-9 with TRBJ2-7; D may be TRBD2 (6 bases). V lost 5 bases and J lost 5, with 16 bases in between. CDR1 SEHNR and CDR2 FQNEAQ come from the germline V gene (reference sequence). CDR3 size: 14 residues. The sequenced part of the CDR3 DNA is TGTGCCAGCAGCCCCCGGGGGTCCCCCCACGAG. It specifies CASSPRGSPHE. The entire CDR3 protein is CASSPRGSPHEQYF.

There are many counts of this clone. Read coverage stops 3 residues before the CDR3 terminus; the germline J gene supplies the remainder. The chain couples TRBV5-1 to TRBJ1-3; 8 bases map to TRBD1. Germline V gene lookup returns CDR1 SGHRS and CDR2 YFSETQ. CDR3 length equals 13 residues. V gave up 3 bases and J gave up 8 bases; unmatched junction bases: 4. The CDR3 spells CASSWTGIDTIYF. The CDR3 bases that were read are TGCGCCAGCAGCTGGACAGGGATAGACACC.

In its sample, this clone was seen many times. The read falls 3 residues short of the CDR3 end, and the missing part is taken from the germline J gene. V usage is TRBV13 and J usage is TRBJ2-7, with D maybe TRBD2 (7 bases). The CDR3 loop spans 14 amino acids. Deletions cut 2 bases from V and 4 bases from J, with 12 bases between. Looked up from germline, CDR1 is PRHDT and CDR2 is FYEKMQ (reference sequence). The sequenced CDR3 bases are TGTGCCAGCAGCTTACCGGGGGGCAGTTACGAG. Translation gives CASSLPGGSYE. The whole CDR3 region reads CASSLPGGSYEQYF. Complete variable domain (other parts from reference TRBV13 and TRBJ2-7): AAGVIQSPRHLIKEKRETATLKCYPIPRHDTVYWYQQGPGQDPQFLISFYEKMQSDKGSIPDRFSAQQFSDYHSELNMSSLELGDSALYFCASSLPGGSYEQYFGPGTRLTVT.

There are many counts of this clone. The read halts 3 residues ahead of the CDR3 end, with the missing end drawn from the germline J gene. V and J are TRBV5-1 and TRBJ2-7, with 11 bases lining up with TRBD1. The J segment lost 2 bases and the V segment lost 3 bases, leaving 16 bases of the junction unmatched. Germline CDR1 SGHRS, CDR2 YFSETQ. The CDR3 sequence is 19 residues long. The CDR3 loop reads CASSSPRDRGFPTPYEQYF. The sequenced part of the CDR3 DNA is TGCGCCAGCAGCTCCCCCCGGGACAGGGGGTTCCCCACCCCCTACGAG.

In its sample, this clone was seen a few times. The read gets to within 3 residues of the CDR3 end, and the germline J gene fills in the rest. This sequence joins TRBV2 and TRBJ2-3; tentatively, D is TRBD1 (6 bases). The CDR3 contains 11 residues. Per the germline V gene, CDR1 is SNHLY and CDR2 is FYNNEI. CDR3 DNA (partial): TGTGCCAGCAGTGAACAGGGGACG. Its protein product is CASSEQGT. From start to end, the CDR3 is CASSEQGTQYF.

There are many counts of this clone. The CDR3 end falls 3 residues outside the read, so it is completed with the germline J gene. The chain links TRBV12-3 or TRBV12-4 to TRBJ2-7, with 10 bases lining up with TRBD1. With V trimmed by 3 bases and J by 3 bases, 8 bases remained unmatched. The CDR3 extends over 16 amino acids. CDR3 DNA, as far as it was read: TGTGCCAGCAGTTTTGCGGCCGGGACAGGGGTCTACGAG. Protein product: CASSFAAGTGVYE. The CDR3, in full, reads CASSFAAGTGVYEQYF.

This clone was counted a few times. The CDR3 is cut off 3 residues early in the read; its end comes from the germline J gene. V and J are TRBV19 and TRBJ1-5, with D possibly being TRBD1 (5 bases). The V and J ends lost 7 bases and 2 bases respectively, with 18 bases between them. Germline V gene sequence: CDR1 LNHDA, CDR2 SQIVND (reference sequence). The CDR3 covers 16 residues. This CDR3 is CASTLGDSLGNQPQHF. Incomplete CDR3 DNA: TGTGCCAGTACCCTGGGGGACTCCTTAGGCAATCAGCCC.

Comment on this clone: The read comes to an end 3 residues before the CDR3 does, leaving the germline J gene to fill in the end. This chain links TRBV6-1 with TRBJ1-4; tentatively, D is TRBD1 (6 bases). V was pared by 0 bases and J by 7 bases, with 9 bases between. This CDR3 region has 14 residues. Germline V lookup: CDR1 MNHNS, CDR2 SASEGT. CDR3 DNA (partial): TGTGCCAGCAGTGAAGCACAGGGAGGTGAAAAA. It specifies CASSEAQGGEK. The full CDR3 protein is CASSEAQGGEKLFF.

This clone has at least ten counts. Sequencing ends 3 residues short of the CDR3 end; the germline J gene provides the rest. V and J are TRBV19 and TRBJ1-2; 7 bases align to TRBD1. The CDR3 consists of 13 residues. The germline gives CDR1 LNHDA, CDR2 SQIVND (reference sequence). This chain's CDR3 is CASSMDRRPGYTF. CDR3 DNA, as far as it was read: TGTGCCAGTAGTATGGACAGGCGCCCCGGC.

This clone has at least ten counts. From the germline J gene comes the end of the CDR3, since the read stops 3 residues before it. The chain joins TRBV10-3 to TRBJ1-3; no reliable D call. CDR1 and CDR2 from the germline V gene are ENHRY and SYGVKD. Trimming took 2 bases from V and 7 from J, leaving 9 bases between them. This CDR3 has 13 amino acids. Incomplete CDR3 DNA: TGTGCCATCAGTGAGCCTCAGGCGAACACC. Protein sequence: CAISEPQANT. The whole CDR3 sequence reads CAISEPQANTIYF.

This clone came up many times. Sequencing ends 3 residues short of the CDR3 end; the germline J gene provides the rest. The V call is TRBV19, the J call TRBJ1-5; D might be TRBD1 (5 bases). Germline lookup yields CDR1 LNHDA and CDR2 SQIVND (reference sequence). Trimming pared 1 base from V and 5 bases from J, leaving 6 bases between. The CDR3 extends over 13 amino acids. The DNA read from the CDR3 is TGTGCCAGTAGTATAGGGGGGGATCAGCCC. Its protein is CASSIGGDQP. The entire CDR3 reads CASSIGGDQPQHF.

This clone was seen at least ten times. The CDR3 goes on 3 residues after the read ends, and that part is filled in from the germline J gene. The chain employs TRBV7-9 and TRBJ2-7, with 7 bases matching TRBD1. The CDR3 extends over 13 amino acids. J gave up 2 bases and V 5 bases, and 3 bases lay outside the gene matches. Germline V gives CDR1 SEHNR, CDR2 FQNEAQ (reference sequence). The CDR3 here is CASSQDRTYEQYF. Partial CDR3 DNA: TGTGCCAGCAGCCAGGACAGGACCTACGAG.

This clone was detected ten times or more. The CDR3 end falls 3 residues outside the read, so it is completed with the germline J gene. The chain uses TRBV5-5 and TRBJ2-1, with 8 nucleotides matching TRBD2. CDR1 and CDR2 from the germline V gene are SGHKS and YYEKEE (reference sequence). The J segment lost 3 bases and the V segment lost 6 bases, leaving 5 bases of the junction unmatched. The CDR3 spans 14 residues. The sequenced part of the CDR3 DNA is TGTGCCAGCAACCCCAGCGGGGGCTACAATGAG. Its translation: CASNPSGGYNE. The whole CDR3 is CASNPSGGYNEQFF.

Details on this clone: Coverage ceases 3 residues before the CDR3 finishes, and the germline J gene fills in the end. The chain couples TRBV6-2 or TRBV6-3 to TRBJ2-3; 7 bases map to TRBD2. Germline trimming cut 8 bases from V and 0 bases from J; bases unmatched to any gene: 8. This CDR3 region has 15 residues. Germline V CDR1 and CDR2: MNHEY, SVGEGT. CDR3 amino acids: CASSLGGGSTDTQYF. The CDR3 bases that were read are TGTGCCAGCTCCCTGGGGGGGGGTAGCACAGATACG.

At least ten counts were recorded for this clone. This CDR3 reads CASSFTGAQETQYF. CDR3 bases read: TGTGCCAGCAGCTTTACAGGGGCTCAAGAGACC. This chain connects TRBV7-9 to TRBJ2-5, with TRBD1 matching over 7 bases. The read gets to within 3 residues of the CDR3 end, and the germline J gene fills in the rest. This CDR3 region has 14 residues. V lost 3 bases to trimming and J lost 2 bases; unmatched junction nucleotides: 3. Germline CDR1 is SEHNR and CDR2 is FQNEAQ (reference sequence).

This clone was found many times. The CDR3 spells CASSPLRDRGRPDYGYTF. The covered CDR3 bases are TGTGCCAGTAGCCCCCTAAGGGACAGGGGCCGTCCTGATTATGGC. This rearrangement joins TRBV19 to TRBJ1-2; TRBD1 matches 10 bases. The sequence runs out 3 residues before the end of the CDR3; the remainder is reconstructed from the germline J gene. The ends lost 6 bases at V and 5 bases at J; junction bases unmatched: 18. Germline CDR1 and CDR2: LNHDA and SQIVND (reference sequence). The CDR3 is made up of 18 amino acids.

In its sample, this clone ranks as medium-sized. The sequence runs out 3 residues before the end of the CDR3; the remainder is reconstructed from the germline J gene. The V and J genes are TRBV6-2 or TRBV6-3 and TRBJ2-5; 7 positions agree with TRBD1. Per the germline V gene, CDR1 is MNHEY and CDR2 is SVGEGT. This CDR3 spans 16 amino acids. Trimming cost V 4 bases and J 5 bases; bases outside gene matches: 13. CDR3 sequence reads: CASSFPAHRGGETQYF. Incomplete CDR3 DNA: TGTGCCAGCAGTTTCCCCGCTCACAGGGGCGGGGAGACC.

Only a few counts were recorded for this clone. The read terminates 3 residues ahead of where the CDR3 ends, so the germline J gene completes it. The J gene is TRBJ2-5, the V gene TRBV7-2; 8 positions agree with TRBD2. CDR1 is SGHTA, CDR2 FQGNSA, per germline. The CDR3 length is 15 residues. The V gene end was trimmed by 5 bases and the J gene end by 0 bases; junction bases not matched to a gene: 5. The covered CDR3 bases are TGTGCCAGCAGCAGACTAGCGAAGTACCAAGAGACC. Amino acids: CASSRLAKYQET. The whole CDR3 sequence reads CASSRLAKYQETQYF.

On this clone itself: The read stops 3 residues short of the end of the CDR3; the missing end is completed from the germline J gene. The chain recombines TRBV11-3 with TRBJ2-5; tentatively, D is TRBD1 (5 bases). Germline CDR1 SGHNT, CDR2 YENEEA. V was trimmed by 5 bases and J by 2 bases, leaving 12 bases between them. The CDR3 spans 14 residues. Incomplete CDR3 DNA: TGTGCCAGCAGCGCACGTGACAGTCAAGAGACC. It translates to CASSARDSQET. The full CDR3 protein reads CASSARDSQETQYF.

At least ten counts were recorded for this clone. CDR3 sequence: CSARGRIEYEQYF. CDR3 bases read: TGCAGTGCCCGAGGCAGGATCGAGTACGAG. The chain couples TRBV20-1 to TRBJ2-7; no clear D gene. The CDR3 goes on 3 residues after the read ends, and that part is filled in from the germline J gene. The length of the CDR3 is 13 residues. The germline CDR1 and CDR2 sequences are DFQATT and SNEGSKA (reference sequence). V lost 6 bases, J lost 4 bases, and 16 bases lay in between.